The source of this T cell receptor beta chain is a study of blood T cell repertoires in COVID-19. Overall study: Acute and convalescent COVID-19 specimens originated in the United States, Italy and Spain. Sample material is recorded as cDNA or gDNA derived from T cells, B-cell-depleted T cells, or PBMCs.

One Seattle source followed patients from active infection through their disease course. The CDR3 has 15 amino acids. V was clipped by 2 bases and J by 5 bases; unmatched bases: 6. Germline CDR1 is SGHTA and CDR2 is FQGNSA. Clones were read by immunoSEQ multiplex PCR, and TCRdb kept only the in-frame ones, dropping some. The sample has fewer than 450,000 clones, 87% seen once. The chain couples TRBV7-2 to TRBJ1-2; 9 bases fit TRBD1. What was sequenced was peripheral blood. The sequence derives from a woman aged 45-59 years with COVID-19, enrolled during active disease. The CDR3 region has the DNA TGTGCCAGCAGCTTAAGGGACAGGGTTGCGTATGGCTACACCTTC. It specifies CASSLRDRVAYGYTF.